The present entry profiles one TCR beta chain with its context. The target of this receptor is not known. Base-call qualities are not available, and no considerably larger clone is one nucleotide away. This sample is part of a study of CD8 T cells in Susac syndrome (dated by TCRdb to about 2019). In terms of the full investigation: Whether CD8+ T cell activation and differentiation in Susac syndrome was antigen driven was tested using repertoire sequencing.

RNA was extracted with the RNeasy kit and about 0.5 to 1 ug was reverse transcribed using random hexamers. TCR beta CDR3 regions were amplified with the immunoSEQ multiplex PCR assay covering 54 Vbeta and 13 Jbeta segments. Bias from PCR amplification was corrected by using a synthetic template baseline for primer optimization and for computational correction. The authors' analysis ran thus. Reads were assigned to V, D and J genes according to IMGT and analyzed in immunoSEQ Analyzer, with only productive sequences retained. To calculate clonality, Shannon entropy was normalized by log2 of the number of productive unique sequences and then subtracted from one. For each patient and control, public and private clones were evaluated among the 100 most prevalent clones. A clone was defined as Susac-specific if it was absent from the healthy and MS cohorts, from about 1,100 published viral clones and from other ImmuneACCESS disease sequences. TCRdb applied fastp at Q25 and MiXCR to the public reads, then kept only in-frame beta chains. Here each entry gathers all rows of one CDR3 protein and keeps the most common genes and DNA. The V and J calls follow TCRdb's processing rather than the paper's. Across this sample there are roughly 330,000 distinct CDR3 sequences, with about 92% seen only once. The biggest ten clones account for less than 0.08% of the sample.

Results and caveats for the whole study, not just this receptor: The number of individuals in the TCR sequencing and HLA analysis was acknowledged as relatively small.

High-throughput TCR beta sequencing profiled peripheral blood CD8+ and CD4+ T cells from healthy donors, Susac syndrome patients and multiple sclerosis patients. The multiple sclerosis controls were treatment-naive patients whose relapsing-remitting disease, either stable or active, fulfilled the revised McDonald criteria. CD8+ TEMRA cells were enriched by FACS, while bulk CD8+ and CD4+ T cells were purified by magnetic negative isolation. Blood was drawn into EDTA tubes, processed within 24 hours, and PBMCs were isolated by density gradient centrifugation. PBMCs intended for TCR sequencing were frozen in liquid nitrogen and were later thawed in a 37 degrees C water bath. The sorted or isolated CD4+, CD8+ and CD8+ TEMRA cells reached a purity of at least 90%. Looking up the germline V gene (reference sequence) yields CDR1 DFQATT and CDR2 SNEGSKA. V is clipped by 2 bases and J by 4 bases, and the sequence between their germline boundaries is 8 bases long. Inclusive of the bounding cysteine and phenylalanine, the CDR3 is 12 residues long. Only CDR3 DNA remains: 36 bases, in frame from the first base.

This clonotype originated in a human donor with multiple sclerosis. The sequencing input was CD4+ T cells from PBMCs. The V gene is TRBV20-1 and the J gene is TRBJ1-2; the D gene cannot be named for sure. The CDR3 corresponds to CSARKSSYGYTF. The nucleotide sequence reads as follows: TGCAGTGCTAGAAAGAGTTCCTATGGCTACACCTTC.